The T cell receptor beta chain under discussion was sequenced for a study of early T cells in non-severe SARS-CoV-2 infection (dated by TCRdb to 2020 to 2023). For context, the study as a whole: Bulk RNA from unsorted whole blood was used for TCR sequencing, so alpha and beta chains could not be paired. Beyond this particular receptor, the publication reports: VDJdb matching was skewed toward anti-spike CD8 responses, so virus-specific expansions were likely underestimated and private and CD4 specificities were missed.

The library was made by 5' RACE. The listed sequencing device is NextSeq 500. The TCR library protocol attached unique molecular identifiers to individual cDNA molecules to correct for sequencing error and PCR bias. Sequencing covered both TCR alpha and beta chains, and within each sample the abundances of alpha and beta sequences were tightly co-correlated. For the original study's pipeline: Decombinator V4 was used to annotate TCR sequences for V gene, J gene and CDR3. TCRs were defined as expanded if a significant change between any two time points was detected under a Poisson model with p below 0.0001. TCR abundances were normalised to the total number of TCRs sequenced in each sample and reported as counts per million. MAIT TCRs were defined by TRAV1-2 paired with TRAJ12, TRAJ20 or TRAJ33, and iNKT TCRs by TRAV10 paired with TRAJ18. A search of VDJdb, accessed on 1 November 2021, was run for TCRs annotated to CMV, EBV and SARS-CoV-2, with TCRs annotated for multiple antigens excluded. TCRdb passed the public sequencing reads through fastp at Q25 and MiXCR, retaining productive beta sequences. CDR3 protein sequences are deduplicated, and each keeps its most common genes and DNA. TCRdb, rather than the study authors, made the V and J calls. This sample comprises approximately 99,000 distinct CDR3 sequences, about an eighth of them detected only once. The ten top clones hold less than 3.5% of the sample.

There are many counts of this clonotype. Which antigen it targets is not known. Base qualities are not recorded, but no much larger clone differs from it by a single base. The CDR3 holds 15 amino acids from the cysteine to the phenylalanine. Here the CDR3 DNA is all that survives: 45 bases in frame from base 1. The junction shows trimming of 4 bases on V and 4 bases on J, plus 14 bases between the germline ends. CDR1 SGHDN and CDR2 FVKESK are derived from the germline V gene. Set within a cohort of healthcare workers in London, UK, this nested case-control study involved weekly PCR testing of nasopharyngeal swabs along with blood sampling. Healthcare workers were recruited during the week of the UK lockdown, between 23 and 31 March 2020, and followed weekly for up to roughly 15 weeks.

The chain couples TRBV14 to TRBJ2-1, and perhaps TRBD2 as D gene, on 5 matching bases. The sample taken for sequencing was whole blood. This TCR was recovered from an adult who was a healthcare worker with PCR-confirmed SARS-CoV-2 infection or an uninfected control (not recorded which). In nucleotide form, the sequence is TGTGCCAGCAGCCCTTTTGGGCGGGTTTACAATGAGCAGTTCTTC. Translation gives CASSPFGRVYNEQFF.